This T cell receptor beta chain was observed in a study of monozygotic twins with inflammatory bowel disease. TCRdb processed the 5' RACE reads again and assigns one entry to each CDR3 protein, with no DNA. The sample includes approximately 400,000 distinct CDR3 sequences. The CDR3 runs to 13 residues. Germline-derived CDR1 and CDR2 are SGHTA and FQGNSA. The sequence was collected from a human donor with ulcerative colitis or Crohn's disease, or a healthy co-twin of an affected twin (not recorded which). Sequenced material: blood. The V and J genes are TRBV7-2 and TRBJ2-1; checking the TCRdb D call of TRBD1 is not possible without DNA. Here the CDR3 reads CASSLKQGYEQFF.